This TCR beta chain was observed in a study of blood T cell repertoires in COVID-19. Across the whole study: The United States, Italy and Spain supplied acute and convalescent COVID-19 samples. PBMCs, B-cell-depleted T cells, or T cells were the source of the cDNA or gDNA that made up the material.

J lost 2 bases, V lost 5 bases, and 6 bases had no gene match. The CDR3 has 14 residues. The germline V gene encodes CDR1 LGHNT and CDR2 FRNRAP. The assay was immunoSEQ multiplex PCR, and TCRdb's table has in-frame clones only and misses some. The sample holds 200,000 to 250,000 clones, more than 80% seen once. The V gene is TRBV12-5, the J gene TRBJ2-7, with 7 bases identical to TRBD2. This sequence originates from a human donor in a cohort sampled during active COVID-19. The sequencing input was peripheral blood. The CDR3 DNA reads as TGTGCTAGTGGTAGCGGGACGGCCACCTACGAGCAGTACTTC. This encodes CASGSGTATYEQYF.